Presented here are 17 T cell receptor beta chains from one specimen sequenced in a study of T cells after yellow fever vaccination. TCRdb passed the 5' RACE reads through MiXCR, listing each CDR3 protein once. This table has fewer than 400,000 distinct CDR3 sequences, approximately 5.7% appearing once. The sample in question was PBMCs, obtained 5 days after the yellow fever booster vaccination. Receptors were obtained from a man aged 25 to 40 who received the YFV17D yellow fever vaccine.

This clonotype came up a few times. J is TRBJ2-3 and V is TRBV12-3 or TRBV12-4; maybe TRBD2 (6 bases). The CDR3 loop spans 15 amino acids. V lost 5 bases and J 1 base, leaving 13 bases between the germline ends. The DNA for the CDR3 is TGTGCCAGCAGTCTCGGGAGCCGTGGCACAGATACGCAGTATTTT. It translates to CASSLGSRGTDTQYF.

This clonotype turned up a few times. The chain has TRBV5-5 and TRBJ1-1; no definite D call. Germline V CDR1 and CDR2: SGHKS, YYEKEE (reference sequence). The CDR3 contains 14 residues. Deletions cut 5 bases from V and 7 bases from J, with 18 bases between. In nucleotides, the CDR3 is TGTGCCAGCAGTGGGGAGGCGTGGAGCTATGAAGCTTTCTTT. Its translation is CASSGEAWSYEAFF.

In this sample, this clonotype turned up many times. The V gene is TRBV2, the J gene TRBJ1-2; 7 bases line up with TRBD1. J was trimmed by 1 base and V by 11 bases; bases with no gene match: 22. Germline V CDR1 and CDR2: SNHLY, FYNNEI. The length of the CDR3 is 18 residues. CDR3 coding DNA: TGTGCCTTCAGTTATTACTCGCTCCGGGACAGCCATAACTATGGCTACACCTTC. This gives the protein CAFSYYSLRDSHNYGYTF.

The rearrangement uses TRBV6-2 or TRBV6-3 and TRBJ1-5; D is possibly TRBD1 (6 bases). Germline CDR1 reads MNHEY; CDR2 reads SVGEGT. CDR3 length: 15 residues. V lost 2 bases, J lost 6 bases, and 14 bases lay in between. The CDR3 DNA reads TGTGCCAGCAGTTACGCCAGGGGATTGCTTCAGCCCCAGCATTTT. The encoded protein is CASSYARGLLQPQHF.

The chain employs TRBV3-1 and TRBJ2-7; the D gene could be TRBD1 or TRBD2 (6 bases each). Looked up from germline, CDR1 is LGHDT and CDR2 is YNNKEL (reference sequence). The CDR3 has 13 amino acids. The germline V and J ends were trimmed by 5 bases and 6 bases, with 14 bases remaining between them. The CDR3 coding sequence is TGTGCCAGCAGCGCCCATCCGGGGGCCGAGCAGTACTTC. Translating gives CASSAHPGAEQYF.

The genes are TRBV4-3 and TRBJ2-3; no reliable D call. The CDR3 is 14 amino acids. The ends were cut back, 4 bases at V and 6 bases at J, with 14 bases in the middle. The germline V gene has CDR1 LGHNA and CDR2 YSLEER. The CDR3 spells CASSPLYRADTQYF. CDR3 bases: TGCGCCAGCAGCCCCCTTTATAGAGCGGATACGCAGTATTTT.

The sample holds many counts of this clonotype. This sequence joins TRBV10-1 and TRBJ2-7, with 7 bases lining up with TRBD2. Trimming cost V 3 bases and J 7 bases; bases outside gene matches: 12. Germline V gene data show CDR1 as WNHNN and CDR2 as SYGVQD (reference sequence). CDR3 length: 15 amino acids. The CDR3 protein is CASSDSGLPLGEQYF. The DNA of the CDR3 is TGCGCCAGCAGTGATTCGGGACTACCCCTAGGGGAGCAGTACTTC.

V is TRBV29-1 and J is TRBJ2-1; 12 bases agree with TRBD2. J gave up 8 bases and V 6 bases, and 5 bases lay outside the gene matches. The CDR3 loop spans 13 amino acids. The germline gives CDR1 SQVTM, CDR2 ANQGSEA. The CDR3 sequence is CSVLTSGSYEQFF. The CDR3 DNA sequence: TGCAGCGTCTTGACTAGCGGGAGTTATGAGCAGTTCTTC.

In its sample, this clonotype was seen many times. This chain links TRBV4-3 with TRBJ1-2; maybe TRBD1 (5 bases). Between the trimmed V and J ends, which lost 1 base and 7 bases, there was a span of 19 bases. The CDR3 has 16 amino acids. CDR1 and CDR2 from the germline V gene are LGHNA and YSLEER. CDR3 sequence (DNA): TGCGCCAGCAGCCAAGTGGGGCGGTCCTTCGAGGGTGGCTACACCTTC. Translated, it gives CASSQVGRSFEGGYTF.

The gene calls are TRBV5-1 and TRBJ2-3; D is unresolved. This CDR3 region has 13 residues. Germline CDR1 is SGHRS and CDR2 is YFSETQ. Between the trimmed V and J ends, which lost 3 bases and 4 bases, there was a span of 9 bases. The CDR3 loop is CASSWLRSDTQYF. The CDR3 DNA reads as TGCGCCAGCAGCTGGCTTCGCTCAGATACGCAGTATTTT.

This clonotype occurred a few times. The rearrangement joins TRBV7-8 to TRBJ2-1; D gene ambiguous. V was clipped by 11 bases and J by 5 bases, with 19 bases between them. The CDR3 has 14 amino acids. Per the germline V gene, CDR1 is SGHVS and CDR2 is FQNEAQ. The DNA of the CDR3 is TGTGCCGGAAAGCTGTACGGTAGTAACAATGAGCAGTTCTTC. Translating gives CAGKLYGSNNEQFF.

This clonotype was found many times. The chain couples TRBV20-1 to TRBJ1-5; TRBD1 aligns across 8 bases. The CDR3 has 17 residues. Per germline, CDR1 DFQATT and CDR2 SNEGSKA (reference sequence). V gave up 3 bases and J gave up 0 bases; unmatched junction bases: 10. As DNA, the CDR3 is TGCAGTGCTAGGAGCCCGGGACAGGAGTATAGCAATCAGCCCCAGCATTTT. Its protein product is CSARSPGQEYSNQPQHF.

The chain is built from TRBV7-6 and TRBJ2-5; D not certain. CDR1 and CDR2 from the germline V gene are SGHVS and FNYEAQ. Trimming left V 2 bases short and J 3 bases short, with 7 bases between. CDR3 size: 13 residues. The chain's CDR3 is CASSLSQKETQYF. The CDR3 DNA reads as TGTGCCAGCAGCTTAAGCCAGAAAGAGACCCAGTACTTC.

This clonotype was seen only a few times. The CDR3 bases are TGTGCCAGCAGCTTAACTCTTCCCACAGGGAGATTTAACTATGGCTACACCTTC. Its protein is CASSLTLPTGRFNYGYTF. V gene TRBV7-8 combines with J gene TRBJ1-2, with a tentative D call TRBD1 (6 bases). From germline, CDR1 is SGHVS and CDR2 FQNEAQ. Between the trimmed V and J ends, which lost 2 bases and 1 base, there was a span of 20 bases. CDR3 length: 18 residues. Supplemented by reference TRBV7-8 and TRBJ1-2, the full variable domain reads GAGVSQSPRYKVAKRGQDVALRCDPISGHVSLFWYQQALGQGPEFLTYFQNEAQLDKSGLPSDRFFAERPEGSVSTLKIQRTQQEDSAVYLCASSLTLPTGRFNYGYTFGSGTRLTVV.

This clonotype occurred many times. This chain links TRBV27 with TRBJ2-3; tentatively, D is TRBD1 (5 bases). The V end lost 4 bases, the J end lost 1 base, and 15 bases lay between the germline ends. Germline V CDR1 and CDR2: MNHEY, SMNVEV (reference sequence). The CDR3 sequence is 16 residues long. The CDR3 region is CASSYSPGSGTDTQYF. The CDR3 DNA reads as TGTGCCAGCAGTTATTCCCCAGGGTCGGGCACAGATACGCAGTATTTT.

In its sample, this clonotype was seen many times. The chain couples TRBV6-2 or TRBV6-3 to TRBJ2-1; D is uncertain. Looked up from germline, CDR1 is MNHEY and CDR2 is SVGEGT. V lost 6 bases to trimming and J lost 0 bases, with 12 bases between them. This CDR3 region has 15 residues. Here the CDR3 reads CASSPSRRSYNEQFF. The CDR3 DNA is TGTGCCAGCAGCCCTTCGAGACGCTCCTACAATGAGCAGTTCTTC.

This clonotype was observed at least ten times. V gene TRBV28 combines with J gene TRBJ2-1; 9 nucleotides agree with TRBD2. The CDR3 length is 13 residues. Germline values: CDR1 MDHEN, CDR2 SYDVKM. V lost 9 bases to trimming and J lost 7 bases; unmatched junction nucleotides: 7. The CDR3 loop reads CASYSGRRNEQFF. In nucleotides, the CDR3 is TGTGCCAGTTATAGCGGGAGACGGAATGAGCAGTTCTTC. Variable domain in full (rest from reference TRBV28 and TRBJ2-1): DVKVTQSSRYLVKRTGEKVFLECVQDMDHENMFWYRQDPGLGLRLIYFSYDVKMKEKGDIPEGYSVSREKKERFSLILESASTNQTSMYLCASYSGRRNEQFFGPGTRLTVL.